The 3 T cell receptor beta chains below all came from one sample that was sequenced in a study of blood T cell repertoires in COVID-19. TCRdb's copy holds only in-frame clones and misses some; the assay was immunoSEQ multiplex PCR. The sample lists about 300,000 clones, about nine tenths occurring once. Source material: peripheral blood. The receptors were sampled from a woman in her fifties or sixties with COVID-19, enrolled during active disease.

The rearrangement links TRBV19 to TRBJ2-7; D perhaps matches TRBD2 (7 bases). CDR1 LNHDA and CDR2 SQIVND come from the germline V gene (reference sequence). This CDR3 has 14 amino acids. Trimming pared 5 bases from V and 3 bases from J, leaving 14 bases between. The CDR3 region has the DNA TGTGCCAGTAGTCTTAAGGGGGGGATCTACGAGCAGTACTTC. Translated: CASSLKGGIYEQYF.

This clone was recorded only once. This sequence joins TRBV18 and TRBJ2-7; 7 bases are shared with TRBD2. The CDR3 has 14 amino acids. Germline lookup yields CDR1 KGHSH and CDR2 LQKENI. J was trimmed by 5 bases and V by 3 bases; bases with no gene match: 7. CDR3 loop: CASSPEGTTNEQYF. The CDR3 DNA reads as TGTGCCAGCTCACCGGAGGGGACTACGAACGAGCAGTACTTC.

The chain combines TRBV28 with TRBJ2-7; 9 bases are shared with TRBD2. The germline gives CDR1 MDHEN, CDR2 SYDVKM. This CDR3 contains 17 residues. V lost 3 bases, J lost 4 bases, and 13 bases stayed unmatched. The CDR3 DNA sequence: TGTGCCAGCAGTTTGTTCCTAGCGGGAACCATACGATACGAGCAGTACTTC. The encoded protein is CASSLFLAGTIRYEQYF.